This note documents a single T cell receptor beta chain sequence. The data derive from a study of beta chain features in type 1 diabetes. The CDR3 is 15 residues long. Germline V gene lookup returns CDR1 SGHTA and CDR2 FQGTGA. V was clipped by 0 bases and J by 2 bases; unmatched bases: 0. The sequenced template was cDNA made from the entire isolated RNA. The protocol was immunoSEQ multiplex PCR, while the TCRdb copy is restricted to in-frame clones and leaves out a portion. In the table there are 300,000 to 350,000 clones, around 20% of which are singletons. This TCR derives from a woman between 18 and 29 years old in good health. Sequencing input: naive CD4+ T cells from blood. This chain uses TRBV7-3 with TRBJ2-1; 8 nucleotides line up with TRBD2. CDR3: CASSLTSGAYNEQFF. The CDR3 DNA reads as TGTGCCAGCAGCTTAACTAGCGGGGCCTACAATGAGCAGTTCTTC.